The 20 T cell receptor beta chains presented below share a single source sample, sequenced in a study of blood T cell repertoires in COVID-19. Sequenced by immunoSEQ multiplex PCR; TCRdb stores in-frame clones only, minus some. This sample has about 350,000 clones, with approximately 89% found just once. The sample comprised peripheral blood. The receptors derive from a woman aged 60 to 75 with COVID-19, enrolled during active disease.

This clone was recorded a few times. The rearrangement links TRBV5-1 to TRBJ1-1; a weak D match, TRBD1 (6 bases). The V end lost 0 bases, the J end lost 3 bases, and 15 bases lay between the germline ends. The CDR3 is 16 residues long. Germline CDR1 and CDR2: SGHRS and YFSETQ. CDR3 DNA: TGCGCCAGCAGCTTGGCCCAGGGGTCCACCTACACTGAAGCTTTCTTT. Protein product: CASSLAQGSTYTEAFF.

The J gene is TRBJ1-5, the V gene TRBV24-1; 7 nucleotides align to TRBD1. V dropped 3 bases and J dropped 3; count of bases not matched to a gene: 1. The CDR3 is made up of 14 amino acids. Per the germline V gene, CDR1 is KGHDR and CDR2 is SFDVKD. The CDR3 DNA reads as TGTGCCACCAGTGATGGACAGGTCAATCAGCCCCAGCATTTT. This translates into CATSDGQVNQPQHF.

The V call is TRBV2, the J call TRBJ1-4; D is unclear. The germline V gene has CDR1 SNHLY and CDR2 FYNNEI. V gave up 2 bases and J gave up 3 bases, with 7 bases separating them. The length of the CDR3 is 14 residues. CDR3 sequence: CASSENLPNEKLFF. The CDR3 DNA reads as TGTGCCAGCAGTGAAAATCTACCTAATGAAAAACTGTTTTTT.

The rearrangement uses TRBV10-3 and TRBJ1-4, with TRBD1 identical over 7 bases. Trimming took 8 bases from V and 2 from J; bases not matched to a gene: 11. There are 16 residues in the CDR3. Germline-derived CDR1 and CDR2 are ENHRY and SYGVKD. The CDR3 is CAISPTGDRTNEKLFF. The CDR3 DNA follows: TGTGCCATCTCACCCACAGGGGACCGCACTAATGAAAAACTGTTTTTT.

V and J are TRBV6-5 and TRBJ2-2; D may be TRBD2 (5 bases). The V end lost 5 bases, the J end lost 6 bases, and 16 bases lay between the germline ends. CDR1 is MNHEY and CDR2 is SVGAGI in the germline V gene. This CDR3 comprises 15 residues. CDR3 sequence (DNA): TGTGCCAGCAGTCTAGTTCCGGAGGCGCCCGGGGAGCTGTTTTTT. As protein: CASSLVPEAPGELFF.

CDR3 amino acids: CASSQEQGTETQYF. The CDR3 DNA sequence: TGCGCCAGCAGTCAAGAGCAGGGAACGGAGACCCAGTACTTC. The gene calls are TRBV23-1 and TRBJ2-5; possibly TRBD1 for D (5 bases). TRBV23-1 is flagged as an ORF with uncertain function. This CDR3 is 14 amino acids long. V was shortened by 2 bases and J by 5 bases, with 12 bases between the two germline ends.

The count of this clone is one. The V and J genes are TRBV7-2 and TRBJ1-5; D call uncertain. V was clipped by 2 bases and J by 3 bases, with 8 bases between them. CDR3 length: 14 amino acids. The germline CDR1 and CDR2 sequences are SGHTA and FQGNSA. CDR3 nucleotides: TGTGCCAGCAGCTTACAGGTTCACAATCAGCCCCAGCATTTT. Its protein product is CASSLQVHNQPQHF.

This sequence joins TRBV6-5 and TRBJ1-1; D might be TRBD1 (5 bases). V was pared by 4 bases and J by 5 bases, with 14 bases between. From germline, CDR1 is MNHEY and CDR2 SVGAGI. The CDR3 covers 14 residues. The CDR3 sequence is CASSSGGGRTEAFF. The DNA for the CDR3 is TGTGCCAGCAGTTCGGGGGGAGGGAGGACTGAAGCTTTCTTT.

Turning to this clone: The sample holds other DNA sequences that translate to the same CDR3. The V gene is TRBV28, the J gene TRBJ1-1; D is ambiguous. Germline V gives CDR1 MDHEN, CDR2 SYDVKM. The CDR3 consists of 13 residues. Deletions cut 2 bases from V and 2 bases from J, with 6 bases between. As DNA, the CDR3 is TGTGCCAGCAGTTTACGGAGTAACACTGAAGCTTTCTTT. As protein: CASSLRSNTEAFF.

The rearrangement uses TRBV18 and TRBJ1-1, with D hard to call. The CDR3 runs 15 residues. V was pared by 2 bases and J by 3 bases, with 13 bases between. CDR1 is KGHSH and CDR2 is LQKENI in the germline V gene. The CDR3: CASSPTVVRDTEAFF. The DNA of the CDR3 is TGTGCCAGCTCACCAACTGTAGTGAGGGACACTGAAGCTTTCTTT. Based on the CDR3 plus reference TRBV18 and TRBJ1-1, the full variable domain is NAGVMQNPRHLVRRRGQEARLRCSPMKGHSHVYWYRQLPEEGLKFMVYLQKENIIDESGMPKERFSAEFPKEGPSILRIQQVVRGDSAAYFCASSPTVVRDTEAFFGQGTRLTVV.

In its sample, this clone was seen once. The CDR3 region is CASSGQGERTSGYTF. The CDR3 nucleotides read TGTGCCAGCAGTGGACAGGGGGAAAGAACGAGCGGCTACACCTTC. This chain connects TRBV4-2 to TRBJ1-2, with 10 bases aligning to TRBD1. The CDR3 runs 15 residues. Germline CDR1 LGHNA, CDR2 YNFKEQ. V dropped 6 bases and J dropped 8; count of bases not matched to a gene: 12.

The CDR3 loop is CASRRSTNTEAFF. CDR3 sequence (DNA): TGTGCCAGCAGGAGGTCTACGAACACTGAAGCTTTCTTT. The rearrangement links TRBV12-3 or TRBV12-4 to TRBJ1-1; D unclear. Between the trimmed V and J ends, which lost 6 bases and 1 base, there was a span of 9 bases. The CDR3 covers 13 residues.

The genes are TRBV6-5 and TRBJ1-3; D perhaps matches TRBD1 (6 bases). The V gene's germline CDR1 is MNHEY and CDR2 SVGAGI. The V and J ends lost 2 bases and 5 bases respectively, with 10 bases between them. The CDR3 spans 14 residues. CDR3 region: CASSYDGTRNTIYF. CDR3 DNA: TGTGCCAGCAGTTACGATGGGACAAGAAACACCATATATTTT.

V is TRBV27 and J is TRBJ1-1; a weak D match, TRBD1 (5 bases). The V gene's germline CDR1 is MNHEY and CDR2 SMNVEV (reference sequence). The CDR3 has 13 residues. Trimming shortened V by 6 bases and J by 1 base, and 9 bases separated the two germline ends. The CDR3 spells CASRHDRNTEAFF. CDR3 bases: TGTGCCAGCAGACACGACAGGAACACTGAAGCTTTCTTT.

The CDR3 region has the DNA TGTGCCAGCAGCCCCGAGGGGGGGAGGGGAGCTTTCTTT. It is translated as CASSPEGGRGAFF. The chain is built from TRBV2 and TRBJ1-1; D possibly corresponds to TRBD1 (6 bases). V lost 6 bases, J lost 10 bases, and 18 bases lay in between. The CDR3 runs to 13 residues. CDR1 and CDR2 (germline): SNHLY, FYNNEI.

This chain uses TRBV7-8 with TRBJ2-1, with a tentative D call TRBD2 (5 bases). CDR1 is SGHVS, CDR2 FQNEAQ, per germline. V shed 5 bases and J shed 2 bases, with 13 bases lying between them. CDR3 size: 15 residues. DNA of the CDR3: TGTGCCAGCAGCCCCGAGGGCCGGCCCTACAATGAGCAGTTCTTC. This codes for CASSPEGRPYNEQFF.

This chain joins TRBV4-2 and TRBJ1-4; 10 nucleotides align to TRBD1. From germline, CDR1 is LGHNA and CDR2 YNFKEQ. Unmatched junction bases numbered 6, after V lost 0 bases and J lost 5 bases. The CDR3 loop spans 17 amino acids. This chain's CDR3 is CASSQDYRGQGNEKLFF. In DNA form, the CDR3 reads TGTGCCAGCAGCCAAGATTATCGGGGACAGGGGAATGAAAAACTGTTTTTT.

The CDR3 protein is CASSDRGTGSDYGYTF. CDR3 sequence (DNA): TGTGCCAGCAGTGACCGGGGGACAGGGAGCGACTATGGCTACACCTTC. The rearrangement uses TRBV6-1 and TRBJ1-2, with 9 bases matching TRBD1. With V trimmed by 3 bases and J by 3 bases, 8 bases remained unmatched. The CDR3 length is 16 residues. CDR1 and CDR2 from the germline V gene are MNHNS and SASEGT.

This rearrangement joins TRBV28 to TRBJ2-2; D might be TRBD2 (5 bases). Trimming cost V 2 bases and J 5 bases, with 15 bases left between them. CDR3 length equals 16 residues. Germline-derived CDR1 and CDR2 are MDHEN and SYDVKM. The CDR3: CASSLRGLWGTGELFF. The CDR3 region has the DNA TGTGCCAGCAGTTTAAGAGGGTTGTGGGGAACCGGGGAGCTGTTTTTT.

V usage is TRBV5-4 and J usage is TRBJ2-7; 8 positions match TRBD2. V trimming: 3 bases; J trimming: 4 bases; junction bases outside the gene matches: 3. CDR3 size: 13 residues. Germline CDR1 is SGHNT and CDR2 is YYREEE (reference sequence). The CDR3 DNA sequence: TGTGCCAGCAGCTCCGGGACTAGATACGAGCAGTACTTC. The encoded protein is CASSSGTRYEQYF.